The entry that follows covers one TCR beta chain sequence. This entry comes from a study of OX40 agonist ivuxolimab in advanced cancers. Clones were sequenced by immunoSEQ multiplex PCR, and TCRdb holds only the in-frame ones, with some missing. The sample lists about 93,000 clones; roughly 90% were seen once. V lost 4 bases to trimming and J lost 7 bases; unmatched junction nucleotides: 12. The CDR3 length is 17 residues. CDR1 and CDR2 (germline): MDHEN, SYDVKM. This sequence originates from an adult with an advanced solid tumor such as melanoma, head and neck, liver or kidney cancer. The source material was CD4+ or CD8+ T cells sorted from blood, sampled in a trial of the OX40 agonist ivuxolimab. The chain is built from TRBV28 and TRBJ2-5, with 13 bases that match TRBD2. This chain's CDR3 is CASSSGLAGAGPGTQYF. The CDR3 DNA reads TGTGCCAGCAGTTCCGGACTAGCGGGGGCCGGGCCTGGGACCCAGTACTTC.